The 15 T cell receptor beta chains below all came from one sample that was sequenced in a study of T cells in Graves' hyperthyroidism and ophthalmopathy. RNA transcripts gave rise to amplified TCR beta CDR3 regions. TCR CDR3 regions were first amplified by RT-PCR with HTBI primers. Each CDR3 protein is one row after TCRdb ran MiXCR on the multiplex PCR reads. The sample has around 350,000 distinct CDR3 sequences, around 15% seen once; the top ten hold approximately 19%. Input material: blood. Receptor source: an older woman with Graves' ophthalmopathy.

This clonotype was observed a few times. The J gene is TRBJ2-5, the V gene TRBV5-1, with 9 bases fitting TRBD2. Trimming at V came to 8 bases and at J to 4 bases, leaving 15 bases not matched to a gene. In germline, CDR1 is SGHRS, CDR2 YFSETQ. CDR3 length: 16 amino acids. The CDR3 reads CASSRSGSGVVETQYF. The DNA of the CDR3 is TGCGCCAGTAGCCGTAGCGGGAGTGGTGTTGTAGAGACCCAGTACTTC.

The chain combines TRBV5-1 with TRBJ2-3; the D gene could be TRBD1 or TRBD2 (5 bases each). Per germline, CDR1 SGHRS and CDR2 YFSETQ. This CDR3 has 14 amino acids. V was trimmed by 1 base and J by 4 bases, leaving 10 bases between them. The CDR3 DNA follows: TGCGCCAGCAGCTTGACGAGGGGCTCAGATACGCAGTATTTT. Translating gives CASSLTRGSDTQYF. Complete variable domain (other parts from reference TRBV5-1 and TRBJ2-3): KAGVTQTPRYLIKTRGQQVTLSCSPISGHRSVSWYQQTPGQGLQFLFEYFSETQRNKGNFPGRFSGRQFSNSRSEMNVSTLELGDSALYLCASSLTRGSDTQYFGPGTRLTVL.

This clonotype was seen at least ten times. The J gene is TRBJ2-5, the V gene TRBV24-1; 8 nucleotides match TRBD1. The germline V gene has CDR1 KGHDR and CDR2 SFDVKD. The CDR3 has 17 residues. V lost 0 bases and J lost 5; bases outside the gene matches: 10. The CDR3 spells CATSDLDRGAFVETQYF. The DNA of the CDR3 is TGTGCCACCAGTGATTTGGACAGGGGAGCCTTCGTGGAGACCCAGTACTTC.

The CDR3 reads CASSSPGDYNEQFF. DNA of the CDR3: TGTGCCAGCAGCTCTCCGGGAGATTACAATGAGCAGTTCTTC. The gene calls are TRBV7-3 and TRBJ2-1, with D possibly being TRBD2 (6 bases). Germline CDR1 and CDR2: SGHTA and FQGTGA. Trimming left V 4 bases short and J 4 bases short, with 11 bases between. The CDR3 sequence is 14 residues long.

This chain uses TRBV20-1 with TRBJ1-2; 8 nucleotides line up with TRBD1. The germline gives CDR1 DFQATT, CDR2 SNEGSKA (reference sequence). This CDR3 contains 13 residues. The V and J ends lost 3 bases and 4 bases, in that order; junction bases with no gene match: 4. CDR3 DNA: TGCAGTGCTAGCCAAGGACAGGGCTATGGCTACACCTTC. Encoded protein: CSASQGQGYGYTF.

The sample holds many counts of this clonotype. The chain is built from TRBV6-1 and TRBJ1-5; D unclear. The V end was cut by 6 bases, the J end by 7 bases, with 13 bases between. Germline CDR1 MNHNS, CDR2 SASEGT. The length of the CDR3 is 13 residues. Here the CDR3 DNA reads TGTGCCAGCAGAAGGACGGTGGGACAGCCCCAGCATTTT. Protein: CASRRTVGQPQHF.

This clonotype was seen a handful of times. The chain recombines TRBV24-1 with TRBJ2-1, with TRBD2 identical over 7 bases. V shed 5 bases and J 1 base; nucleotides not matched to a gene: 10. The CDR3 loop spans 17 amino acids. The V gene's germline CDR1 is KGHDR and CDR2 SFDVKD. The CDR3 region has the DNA TGTGCCACCAGTGGTCACCAGGAGGGACTATCCTACAATGAGCAGTTCTTC. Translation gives CATSGHQEGLSYNEQFF.

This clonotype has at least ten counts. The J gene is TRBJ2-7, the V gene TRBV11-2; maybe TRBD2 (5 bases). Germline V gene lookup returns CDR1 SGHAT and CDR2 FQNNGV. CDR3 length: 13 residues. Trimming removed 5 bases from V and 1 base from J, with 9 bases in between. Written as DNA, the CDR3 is TGTGCCAGCAGCCGGGAAACTTCCTACGAGCAGTACTTC. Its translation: CASSRETSYEQYF.

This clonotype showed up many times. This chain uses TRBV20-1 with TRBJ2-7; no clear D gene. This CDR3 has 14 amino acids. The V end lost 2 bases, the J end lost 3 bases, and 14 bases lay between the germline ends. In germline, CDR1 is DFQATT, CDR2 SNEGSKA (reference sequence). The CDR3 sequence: CSARLGANHYEQYF. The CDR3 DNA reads TGCAGTGCTAGACTGGGCGCAAACCACTACGAGCAGTACTTC.

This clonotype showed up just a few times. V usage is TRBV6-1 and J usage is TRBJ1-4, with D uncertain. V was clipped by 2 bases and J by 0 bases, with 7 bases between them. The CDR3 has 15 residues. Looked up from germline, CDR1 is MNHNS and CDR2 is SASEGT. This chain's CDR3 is CASSEQSATNEKLFF. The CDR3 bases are TGTGCCAGCAGTGAACAATCAGCAACTAATGAAAAACTGTTTTTT.

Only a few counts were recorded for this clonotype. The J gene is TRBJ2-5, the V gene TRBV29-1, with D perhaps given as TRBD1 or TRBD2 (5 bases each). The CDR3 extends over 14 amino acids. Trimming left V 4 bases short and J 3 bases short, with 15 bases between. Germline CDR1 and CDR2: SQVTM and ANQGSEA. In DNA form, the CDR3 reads TGCAGCGTTGTGGGGGAGCCGACTGAAGAGACCCAGTACTTC. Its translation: CSVVGEPTEETQYF.

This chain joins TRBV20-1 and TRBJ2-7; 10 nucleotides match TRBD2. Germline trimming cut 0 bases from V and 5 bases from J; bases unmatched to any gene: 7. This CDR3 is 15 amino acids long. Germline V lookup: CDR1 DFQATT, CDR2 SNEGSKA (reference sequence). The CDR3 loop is CSARDLAGDIDEQYF. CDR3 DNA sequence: TGCAGTGCTAGAGATCTAGCGGGAGATATCGACGAGCAGTACTTC.

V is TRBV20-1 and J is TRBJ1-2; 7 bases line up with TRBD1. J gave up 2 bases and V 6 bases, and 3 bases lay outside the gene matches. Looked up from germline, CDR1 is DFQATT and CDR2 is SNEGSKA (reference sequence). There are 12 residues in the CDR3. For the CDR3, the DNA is TGCAGTGCACCGGACAGGAACTATGGCTACACCTTC. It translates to CSAPDRNYGYTF.

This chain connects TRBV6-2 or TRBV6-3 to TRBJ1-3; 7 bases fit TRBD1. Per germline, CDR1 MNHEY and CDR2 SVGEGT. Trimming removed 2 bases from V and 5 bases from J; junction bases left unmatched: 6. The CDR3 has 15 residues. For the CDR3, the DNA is TGTGCCAGCAGTTACGAAGGGGGCAGGAGAAACACCATATATTTT. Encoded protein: CASSYEGGRRNTIYF.

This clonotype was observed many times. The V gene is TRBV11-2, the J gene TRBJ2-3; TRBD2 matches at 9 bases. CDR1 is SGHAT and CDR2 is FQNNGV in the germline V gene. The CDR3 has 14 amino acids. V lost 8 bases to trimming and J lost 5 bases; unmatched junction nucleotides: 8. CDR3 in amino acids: CASRASGTVDTQYF. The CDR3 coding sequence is TGTGCCAGCCGCGCTAGCGGGACAGTAGATACGCAGTATTTT.